This T cell receptor beta chain came from a study of sequential checkpoint blockade in melanoma. V was trimmed by 2 bases and J by 4 bases, leaving 9 bases between them. The CDR3 sequence is 13 residues long. CDR1 and CDR2 (germline): GTSNPN, SVGIG (reference sequence). The method was immunoSEQ multiplex PCR; TCRdb's version includes in-frame clones alone and lacks a portion of them. This table has about 3,400 clones, about a fifth appearing once. Noted treatment: randomized to nivolumab then ipilimumab (arm A) or the reverse (arm B). The source of this sequence is a human donor with melanoma. The V call is TRBV30, the J call TRBJ2-1; D remains ambiguous. The sequencing here drew on tumor tissue (inferred from file names), taken from a patient given nivolumab and ipilimumab in sequence. CDR3 bases: TGTGCCTGGAGTATCGTCCGGTACAATGAGCAGTTCTTC. This gives the protein CAWSIVRYNEQFF.